This TCR beta chain was identified during a study of a mutant IDH1 vaccine in newly diagnosed glioma. This clone has a single count. Its antigen is currently unknown. This CDR3 spans 16 amino acids. Germline V gene sequence: CDR1 PRHDT, CDR2 FYEKMQ (reference sequence). Between the trimmed V and J ends, which lost 5 bases and 5 bases, there was a span of 20 bases. Libraries were prepared by immunoSEQ multiplex PCR; TCRdb keeps only in-frame clonotypes and omits some of them. Here the sample spans 40,000 or so clones, about four fifths being singletons. Time point specified: week 23, last vaccination. Every vaccination contained 300 ug of the mutant IDH1 20-mer peptide and was paired with topical imiquimod.

The source is a woman aged 18-29 years with glioma. Some clones in this sample may be carry-over from other donors' samples. Sequences were derived from PBMCs, sampled from a glioma patient whose treatment included an IDH1 peptide vaccine. The J gene is TRBJ2-3, the V gene TRBV13; D perhaps matches TRBD2 (5 bases). The CDR3 sequence is CASSPPPGSAGDTQYF. The CDR3 coding sequence is TGTGCCAGCAGCCCACCACCGGGATCAGCAGGAGATACGCAGTATTTT.